The clone carrying this TCR beta chain was seen only once. The data stem from a study of blood T cell repertoires in COVID-19. Profiled with immunoSEQ multiplex PCR; TCRdb holds only in-frame clones, not every one. The table lists 400,000 to 500,000 clones, over 75% of them singletons. CDR3 size: 14 residues. V dropped 4 bases and J dropped 1 base, with 10 bases sitting between them. Germline values: CDR1 SGHTA, CDR2 FQGNSA. Participant-given clinical history determined each cohort assignment. The chain has TRBV7-2 and TRBJ1-2; D is possibly TRBD1 (5 bases). The TCR originated in a woman between 40 and 55 years old who had recovered from COVID-19. Sequencing used PBMCs or T cells enriched from blood (not recorded which). The CDR3, as DNA: TGTGCCAGCAGCTCATTGGGACTTAACTATGGCTACACCTTC. This codes for CASSSLGLNYGYTF.